The clone carrying this TCR beta chain showed up many times. The data stem from a study of T cells in Graves' hyperthyroidism and ophthalmopathy. Study-wide context: Pretreatment peripheral blood was obtained at initial diagnosis.

The CDR3 is 14 amino acids. V was shortened by 0 bases and J by 6 bases, with 14 bases between the two germline ends. Germline-derived CDR1 and CDR2 are DFQATT and SNEGSKA (reference sequence). Any patient presenting with uncontrolled infection, other autoimmune disease, pregnancy or lactation was left out. RNA transcripts gave rise to amplified TCR beta CDR3 regions. Carried out on the TCR CDR3, a first-round RT-PCR used the HTBI primer set. TCRdb analysed the multiplex PCR reads with MiXCR anew, one entry per CDR3 protein. This sample carries some 440,000 distinct CDR3 sequences, more than 15% of them seen once, and the ten largest clones take over 7.5%.

The source of this sequence is a young woman with Graves' hyperthyroidism. V usage is TRBV20-1 and J usage is TRBJ1-2, with D possibly TRBD1 on 5 matching bases. What was sequenced was blood. The CDR3 is CSARDLATRDGYTF. CDR3 sequence (DNA): TGCAGTGCTAGAGATTTGGCCACCAGGGATGGCTACACCTTC.